This T cell receptor beta chain was obtained from a study of Graves' ophthalmopathy and Graves' hyperthyroidism. Points from the study as a whole: Built on 13 signatures, a model told ophthalmopathy apart from stable hyperthyroidism with about 85% sensitivity and approximately 81% specificity. Detected in blood as well were most expanded thyroid clonotypes with frequency above 0.001.

RNA transcripts provided the template for amplifying TCR beta CDR3 regions. HTBI primers primed a first-round RT-PCR, and a second-round multiplex PCR followed. One entry per CDR3 protein results from TCRdb running MiXCR on the multiplex PCR reads. The data contain about 380,000 distinct CDR3 sequences, 15% to 17% of them singletons. Among the exclusions were patients with other autoimmune diseases, uncontrolled infections, pregnancy or lactation. The CDR3 loop spans 14 amino acids. V gave up 1 base and J gave up 2 bases, with 6 bases separating them. In its sample, this clonotype was seen many times. Antigen unknown.

Sequencing was done on a sample of peripheral blood. This chain links TRBV12-3 or TRBV12-4 with TRBJ1-5; unclear D gene. The sequence came from a woman under 30 with stable Graves' hyperthyroidism. As DNA, the CDR3 is TGTGCCAGCAGTTTAGTAGGGCGCAATCAGCCCCAGCATTTT. Its translation: CASSLVGRNQPQHF.